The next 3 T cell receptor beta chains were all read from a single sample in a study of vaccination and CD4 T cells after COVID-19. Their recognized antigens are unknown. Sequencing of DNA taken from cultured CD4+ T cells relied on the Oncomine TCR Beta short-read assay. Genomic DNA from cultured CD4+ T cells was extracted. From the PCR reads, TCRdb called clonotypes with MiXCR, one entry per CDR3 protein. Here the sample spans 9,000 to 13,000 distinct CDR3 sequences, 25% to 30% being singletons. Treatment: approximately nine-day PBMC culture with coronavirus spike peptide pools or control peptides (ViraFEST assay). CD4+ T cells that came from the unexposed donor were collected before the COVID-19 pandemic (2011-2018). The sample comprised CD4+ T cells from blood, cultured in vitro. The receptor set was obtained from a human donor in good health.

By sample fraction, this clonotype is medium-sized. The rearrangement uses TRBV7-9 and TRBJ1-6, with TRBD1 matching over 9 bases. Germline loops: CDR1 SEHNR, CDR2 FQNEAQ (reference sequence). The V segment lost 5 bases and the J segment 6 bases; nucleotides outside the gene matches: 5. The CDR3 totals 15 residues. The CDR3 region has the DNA TGTGCCAGCAGCCCACAGGGGGCGGCTAATTCACCCCTCCACTTT. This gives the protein CASSPQGAANSPLHF.

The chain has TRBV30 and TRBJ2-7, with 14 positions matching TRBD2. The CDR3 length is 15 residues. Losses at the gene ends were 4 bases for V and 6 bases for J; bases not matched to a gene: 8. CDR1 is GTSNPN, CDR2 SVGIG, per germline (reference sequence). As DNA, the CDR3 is TGTGCCTGGAACTCCGGGACTAGCGGGAGCGGCGAGCAGTACTTC. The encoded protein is CAWNSGTSGSGEQYF.

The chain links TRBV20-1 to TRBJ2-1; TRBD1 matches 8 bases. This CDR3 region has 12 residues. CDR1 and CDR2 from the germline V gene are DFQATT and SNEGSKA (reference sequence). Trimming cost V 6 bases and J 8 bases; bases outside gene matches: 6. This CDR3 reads CSAEGQGDEQFF. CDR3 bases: TGCAGTGCCGAAGGACAGGGCGATGAGCAGTTCTTC.